Only a few counts were recorded for the clone carrying this T cell receptor beta chain. The target antigen is unknown. The sample belongs to a study of blood T cells in healthy people across ages. Study-wide results and caveats: Naive CD4+ cell counts and diversity both ran higher in long-lived than in aged donors.

The CDR3 is 15 residues long. In germline, CDR1 is PRHDT, CDR2 FYEKMQ (reference sequence). V was shortened by 6 bases and J by 5 bases, with 14 bases between the two germline ends. The authors ran a second PCR of 7 to 11 cycles using a sample-barcoded 5' primer and a J-beta primer mix. Each cDNA was tagged by a template-switch adaptor containing 12 random nucleotides. TCRdb independently ran MiXCR on the 5' RACE reads; one entry per CDR3 protein. This sample has 600,000 to 800,000 distinct CDR3 sequences; around 21% occur once, and the top ten carry more than 3%. Sequenced input: blood. This chain connects TRBV13 to TRBJ1-6; D may be TRBD1 (5 bases). This TCR was recovered from a man between 65 and 85 years old in good health. In DNA, the CDR3 is TGTGCCAGCAGTAGACAGAGGTACGATAATTCACCCCTCCACTTT. Encoded protein: CASSRQRYDNSPLHF.